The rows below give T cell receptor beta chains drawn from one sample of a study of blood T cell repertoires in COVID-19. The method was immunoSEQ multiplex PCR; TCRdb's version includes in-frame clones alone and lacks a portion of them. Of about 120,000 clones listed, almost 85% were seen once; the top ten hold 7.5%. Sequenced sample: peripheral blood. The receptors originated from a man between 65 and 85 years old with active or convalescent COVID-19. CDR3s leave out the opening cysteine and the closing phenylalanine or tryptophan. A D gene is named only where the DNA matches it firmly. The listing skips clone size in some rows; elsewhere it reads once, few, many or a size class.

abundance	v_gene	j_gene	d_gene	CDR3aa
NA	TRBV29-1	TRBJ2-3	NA	SVAQRAKTDTQY
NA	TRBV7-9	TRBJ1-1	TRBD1	ASSSRTGTDTEAF
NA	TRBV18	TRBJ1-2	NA	ASSPVRNYGYT
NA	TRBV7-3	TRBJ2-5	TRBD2	ASSYTGGPEETQY
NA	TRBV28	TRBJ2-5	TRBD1	ASSPQGGSETQY
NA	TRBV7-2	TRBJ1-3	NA	ASSLGNTIY
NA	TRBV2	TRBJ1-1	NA	ASSSEGSNTEAF
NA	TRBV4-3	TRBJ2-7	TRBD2	ASSQETSGLYEQY
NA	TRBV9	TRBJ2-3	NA	ASSVTDTDTQY
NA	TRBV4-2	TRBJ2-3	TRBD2	ASSQGLAGITDTQY
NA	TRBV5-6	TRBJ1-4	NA	ASSKTADTTNEKLF
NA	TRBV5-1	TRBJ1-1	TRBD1	ASSFQGAAF
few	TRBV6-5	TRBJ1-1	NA	ASGFAGLNTEAF
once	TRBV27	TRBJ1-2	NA	ASSEIFGYGYT
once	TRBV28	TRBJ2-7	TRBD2	ASSSPPPGLAGDPY
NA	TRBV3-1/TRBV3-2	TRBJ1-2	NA	ASSLWDNGYT
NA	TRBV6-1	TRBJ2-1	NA	ASSEELSEAYNEQF
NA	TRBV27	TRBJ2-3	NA	ASSLPRGPEGDTQY
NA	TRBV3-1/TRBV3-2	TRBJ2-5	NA	ASSQDWTRAQY
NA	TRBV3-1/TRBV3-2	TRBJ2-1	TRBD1	ASSQGQGKF
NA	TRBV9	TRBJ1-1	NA	ASSVGAEPTEAF
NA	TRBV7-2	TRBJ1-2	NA	ASSLGAGSPLNYGYT
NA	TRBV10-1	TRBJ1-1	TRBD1	ASSVGGLDEAF
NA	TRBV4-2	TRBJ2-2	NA	ASSQQSKAGPDTGELF
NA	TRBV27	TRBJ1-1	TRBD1	ASSSYRDRGLVVAF
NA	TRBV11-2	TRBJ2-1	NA	ASSLAGNYPNEQF
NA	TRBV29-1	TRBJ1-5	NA	SVAGQGRDQPQH
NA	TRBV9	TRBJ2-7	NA	ASSGGPDSSYEQY
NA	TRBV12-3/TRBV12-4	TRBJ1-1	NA	ASRARRFFPAF
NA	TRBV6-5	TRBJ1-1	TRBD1	ASSYARQGKTEAF
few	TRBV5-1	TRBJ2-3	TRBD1	ASSSQTGGVTDTQY
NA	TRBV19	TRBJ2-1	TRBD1	ASSVSGTGNYNEQF
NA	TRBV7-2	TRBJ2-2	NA	ASSPGQQNGELF
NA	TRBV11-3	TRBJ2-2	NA	ASSAGSANTGELF
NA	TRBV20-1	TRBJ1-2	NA	SAPGRQGYT
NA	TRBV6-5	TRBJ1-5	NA	ASSYSISSNQPQH
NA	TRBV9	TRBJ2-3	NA	ASSVDNGGSTDTQY
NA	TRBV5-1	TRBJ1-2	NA	ASSFSGDNYGYT
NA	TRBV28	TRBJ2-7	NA	ASSPIGEGSYEQY
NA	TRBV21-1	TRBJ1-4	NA	ASSKATGGNEKLF
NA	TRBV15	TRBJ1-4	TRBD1	ATSSGQGAREKLF
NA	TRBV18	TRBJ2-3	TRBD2	ASSPGTGGGTDTQY
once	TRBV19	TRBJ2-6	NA	ASSGANVLT